The 22 T cell receptor beta chains below all came from one sample that was sequenced in a study of cytomegalovirus exposure and HLA in healthy donors. PCR was performed using 60 Vbeta and 13 Jbeta primers. Sequencing was performed with immunoSEQ multiplex PCR; in TCRdb, only in-frame clones are kept and a portion is missing. This table has roughly 150,000 clones, approximately 83% appearing once. The sample comprised PBMCs. Source of these receptors: a man aged 35 to 55 in good health and CMV-seronegative.

This clone was counted only a few times. The chain uses TRBV5-6 and TRBJ1-4, with 8 bases matching TRBD1. In germline, CDR1 is SGHDT, CDR2 YYEEEE. V lost 6 bases to trimming and J lost 7 bases; unmatched junction nucleotides: 11. This CDR3 region has 15 residues. CDR3 in DNA: TGTGCCAGCACCCTCCAGGGGGCTTCGGGTGAAAAACTGTTTTTT. Its protein product is CASTLQGASGEKLFF.

The chain carries TRBV28 and TRBJ1-1, with unresolved D. The CDR3 is made up of 14 amino acids. V dropped 1 base and J dropped 5 bases, with 11 bases sitting between them. Germline CDR1 reads MDHEN; CDR2 reads SYDVKM. For the CDR3, the DNA is TGTGCCAGCAGTTTATCGGGTGAGGCTACTGAAGCTTTCTTT. Translated, it gives CASSLSGEATEAFF.

There are a few counts of this clone. The gene calls are TRBV15 and TRBJ1-2; D remains unclear. The length of the CDR3 is 16 residues. Germline V gene data show CDR1 as LNHNV and CDR2 as YYDKDF (reference sequence). V shed 1 base and J shed 4 bases, with 16 bases lying between them. The CDR3 coding sequence is TGTGCCACCAGCAGAGCCCCTGAAGCACAGATCTATGGCTACACCTTC. Its translation is CATSRAPEAQIYGYTF.

This sequence joins TRBV27 and TRBJ1-5; 9 nucleotides align to TRBD1. Germline CDR1 and CDR2: MNHEY and SMNVEV (reference sequence). This CDR3 has 15 amino acids. Germline trimming cut 5 bases from V and 7 bases from J; bases unmatched to any gene: 9. The CDR3: CASSPRDREWQPQHF. CDR3 DNA: TGTGCCAGCAGTCCCCGGGACAGGGAATGGCAGCCCCAGCATTTT.

V and J are TRBV5-1 and TRBJ2-4; TRBD2 matches at 14 bases. V lost 4 bases and J lost 5; bases outside the gene matches: 5. Germline V lookup: CDR1 SGHRS, CDR2 YFSETQ. The CDR3 consists of 16 residues. The CDR3 is CASSPGTSGSQNIQYF. The DNA of the CDR3 is TGCGCCAGCAGCCCGGGGACTAGCGGGAGCCAAAACATTCAGTACTTC.

This clone was seen a handful of times. V gene TRBV30 combines with J gene TRBJ1-5; the D gene is possibly TRBD1 (6 bases). The germline V gene has CDR1 GTSNPN and CDR2 SVGIG (reference sequence). The CDR3 runs 17 residues. V lost 1 base, J lost 4 bases, and 20 bases lay in between. Written as DNA, the CDR3 is TGTGCCTGGAGTGGCAGACGGGCAACAGGGTTAAATCAGCCCCAGCATTTT. Translation: CAWSGRRATGLNQPQHF.

The chain joins TRBV5-5 to TRBJ1-2, with a weak D call TRBD1 (6 bases). V was pared by 4 bases and J by 10 bases, with 26 bases between. Germline lookup yields CDR1 SGHKS and CDR2 YYEKEE (reference sequence). CDR3 length equals 16 residues. CDR3 DNA: TGTGCCAGCAGCAGTGGCCGGGGGGGCCCCTATGATGACTACACCTTC. Amino acids: CASSSGRGGPYDDYTF.

This chain connects TRBV7-3 to TRBJ2-1; D remains ambiguous. The CDR3 sequence is 13 residues long. Germline CDR1 reads SGHTA; CDR2 reads FQGTGA. Trimming shortened V by 2 bases and J by 7 bases, and 9 bases separated the two germline ends. CDR3 protein: CASSLEVLNEQFF. The CDR3 nucleotides read TGTGCCAGCAGCTTAGAGGTCCTGAATGAGCAGTTCTTC.

The chain links TRBV25-1 to TRBJ2-1, with 7 bases aligning to TRBD2. Germline assignment: CDR1 MGHDK and CDR2 SYGVNS. J lost 1 base, V lost 4 bases, and 7 bases had no gene match. CDR3 length equals 16 residues. CDR3 protein: CASSGGLDGSYNEQFF. The DNA of the CDR3 is TGTGCCAGCAGTGGTGGACTAGATGGGTCCTACAATGAGCAGTTCTTC.

The rearrangement joins TRBV2 to TRBJ2-7, with TRBD1 matching 10 bases. Germline trimming cut 6 bases from V and 7 bases from J; bases unmatched to any gene: 12. Germline V lookup: CDR1 SNHLY, CDR2 FYNNEI. This CDR3 spans 15 amino acids. The CDR3 spells CASSGTGALSAEQYF. The CDR3 DNA reads as TGTGCCAGCAGCGGGACAGGGGCCCTTTCGGCAGAGCAGTACTTC.

The rearrangement joins TRBV7-3 to TRBJ2-3; possibly TRBD1 for D (6 bases). V lost 5 bases and J 2 bases, leaving 11 bases between the germline ends. From germline, CDR1 is SGHTA and CDR2 FQGTGA. The CDR3 runs to 14 residues. The CDR3 spells CASSARQVTDTQYF. In DNA, the CDR3 is TGTGCCAGCAGCGCACGACAGGTCACAGATACGCAGTATTTT.

The CDR3 nucleotides are TGCAGTACCACTGGGGGGTACACTGAAGCTTTCTTT. Protein sequence: CSTTGGYTEAFF. This rearrangement joins TRBV29-1 to TRBJ1-1; D may be TRBD1 (5 bases). Germline assignment: CDR1 SQVTM and CDR2 ANQGSEA. CDR3 size: 12 residues.

This chain links TRBV5-1 with TRBJ2-7; TRBD2 agrees at 9 bases. The CDR3 extends over 14 amino acids. In germline, CDR1 is SGHRS, CDR2 YFSETQ. V was pared by 4 bases and J by 3 bases, with 5 bases of the junction left unmatched. The CDR3 DNA sequence: TGCGCCAGCAGCCCGGATAGCGGGAGCTACGAGCAGTACTTC. Translation gives CASSPDSGSYEQYF.

The chain combines TRBV2 with TRBJ1-2; TRBD1 matches at 8 bases. Unmatched junction bases numbered 11, after V lost 6 bases and J lost 8 bases. CDR1 is SNHLY, CDR2 FYNNEI, per germline. CDR3 length: 14 amino acids. In DNA form, the CDR3 reads TGTGCCAGCAGGCCCGGGACAGGAACGGGAGGCTACACCTTC. Its protein is CASRPGTGTGGYTF. Looking up the rest from reference TRBV2 and TRBJ1-2 gives the full variable domain: EPEVTQTPSHQVTQMGQEVILRCVPISNHLYFYWYRQILGQKVEFLVSFYNNEISEKSEIFDDQFSVERPDGSNFTLKIRSTKLEDSAMYFCASRPGTGTGGYTFGSGTRLTVV.

This chain connects TRBV29-1 to TRBJ2-7, with D perhaps TRBD1 (6 bases). From germline, CDR1 is SQVTM and CDR2 ANQGSEA. The ends were cut back, 6 bases at V and 1 base at J, with 10 bases in the middle. The CDR3 extends over 12 amino acids. CDR3 residues: CSVLQGSYEQYF. CDR3 coding DNA: TGCAGCGTCCTACAGGGATCCTACGAGCAGTACTTC.

This chain joins TRBV6-1 and TRBJ1-4; maybe TRBD1 (5 bases). The CDR3 runs to 14 residues. Deletions cut 5 bases from V and 6 bases from J, with 13 bases between. The germline CDR1 and CDR2 sequences are MNHNS and SASEGT. The CDR3 is CASSPDAGDEKLFF. The CDR3 coding sequence is TGTGCCAGCAGTCCCGACGCGGGGGATGAAAAACTGTTTTTT.

V gene TRBV6-1 combines with J gene TRBJ2-2, with D maybe TRBD2 (6 bases). Deletions cut 4 bases from V and 5 bases from J, with 14 bases between. Per the germline V gene, CDR1 is MNHNS and CDR2 is SASEGT. The CDR3 has 15 amino acids. The CDR3 DNA is TGTGCCAGCAGTGGGGGACTCCCGGGGACCGGGGAGCTGTTTTTT. Translation gives CASSGGLPGTGELFF.

V is TRBV5-4 and J is TRBJ2-7, with 10 bases matching TRBD2. V trimming: 4 bases; J trimming: 7 bases; junction bases outside the gene matches: 14. The germline V gene encodes CDR1 SGHNT and CDR2 YYREEE (reference sequence). The CDR3 length is 16 residues. The CDR3 spells CASSPPKTSGPREQYF. The CDR3 nucleotides are TGTGCCAGCAGCCCCCCGAAGACTAGCGGGCCGAGGGAGCAGTACTTC.

The rearrangement joins TRBV5-3 to TRBJ1-1; TRBD1 aligns across 7 bases. Being an ORF, TRBV5-3 has a function that is uncertain. The CDR3 has 14 residues. The junction had 9 bases not matched to a gene; V was cut back by 4 bases and J by 6 bases. This CDR3 is CARSLGRRGPEAFF. The CDR3 DNA sequence: TGTGCCAGAAGCCTTGGACGGAGGGGGCCTGAAGCTTTCTTT.

The chain combines TRBV7-2 with TRBJ1-5, with D uncertain. CDR3 size: 15 residues. The germline V gene encodes CDR1 SGHTA and CDR2 FQGNSA. Between the trimmed V and J ends, which lost 5 bases and 6 bases, there was a span of 17 bases. The CDR3 loop reads CASSPVRSRGQPQHF. The DNA of the CDR3 is TGTGCCAGCAGCCCTGTACGATCCCGGGGTCAGCCCCAGCATTTT.

This rearrangement joins TRBV30 to TRBJ1-2, with a tentative D call TRBD1 (5 bases). Trimming removed 5 bases at V and 4 bases at J, with 14 bases between. Germline V CDR1 and CDR2: GTSNPN, SVGIG (reference sequence). This CDR3 spans 13 amino acids. The CDR3 is CAWATASGYGYTF. CDR3 sequence (DNA): TGTGCCTGGGCGACAGCATCTGGCTATGGCTACACCTTC.

This rearrangement joins TRBV7-6 to TRBJ2-2, with 9 nucleotides matching TRBD2. V trimming: 5 bases; J trimming: 5 bases; junction bases outside the gene matches: 6. The germline CDR1 and CDR2 sequences are SGHVS and FNYEAQ. The CDR3 length is 15 residues. The CDR3 DNA reads as TGTGCCAGCAGCCCGCCTAGCGGGACTACCGGGGAGCTGTTTTTT. Protein sequence: CASSPPSGTTGELFF.